Shown below are 25 T cell receptor beta chains from a single sample sequenced in a study of Graves' ophthalmopathy and Graves' hyperthyroidism listed by TCRdb under 2018. Sequencing instrument: Illumina HiSeq 2000. For repertoire sequencing, the TCR beta CDR3 regions were amplified from RNA transcripts. The first round of RT-PCR was done with HTBI primers and the Qiagen OneStep RT-PCR kit, and was followed by a second round of multiplex PCR, then size selection and purification. TCRdb handled the public reads itself, with Q25 trimming in fastp and clone calling in MiXCR, and kept productive beta chains. Rows are combined by CDR3 protein, so each entry shows the most common genes and DNA. This sample is represented by about 500,000 distinct CDR3 sequences; approximately 37% of them were singletons. Around 4.6% of the sample comes from the top ten. Sequenced sample: peripheral blood or thyroid tissue (not recorded which). The receptor source for this set is an adult man with Graves' hyperthyroidism.

The table lists this clonotype with many counts. The chain joins TRBV2 to TRBJ1-1; no reliable D call. The CDR3 runs 13 residues. Trimming stripped 7 bases from V and 0 bases from J, with 9 bases between. Germline V gives CDR1 SNHLY, CDR2 FYNNEI. Written as DNA, the CDR3 is TGTGCCAGCACTGACGGGATGAACACTGAAGCTTTCTTT. Translating gives CASTDGMNTEAFF.

V gene TRBV15 combines with J gene TRBJ2-1; D tentatively fits TRBD1 or TRBD2 (6 bases each). From germline, CDR1 is LNHNV and CDR2 YYDKDF (reference sequence). The CDR3 totals 14 residues. The germline V and J ends were trimmed by 7 bases and 3 bases, with 13 bases remaining between them. The CDR3 spells CATKAGTLYNEQFF. The CDR3, as DNA: TGTGCCACCAAGGCGGGGACACTCTACAATGAGCAGTTCTTC. Combining the CDR3 with reference TRBV15 and TRBJ2-1 gives the whole variable domain DAMVIQNPRYQVTQFGKPVTLSCSQTLNHNVMYWYQQKSSQAPKLLFHYYDKDFNNEADTPDNFQSRRPNTSFCFLDIRSPGLGDTAMYLCATKAGTLYNEQFFGPGTRLTVL.

This clonotype was picked up many times. The chain has TRBV24-1 and TRBJ2-7; 7 bases line up with TRBD1. With V trimmed by 5 bases and J by 0 bases, 0 bases remained unmatched. This CDR3 comprises 13 residues. Germline values: CDR1 KGHDR, CDR2 SFDVKD. This CDR3 is CATSGQGSYEQYF. The CDR3, as DNA: TGTGCCACCAGTGGACAGGGCTCCTACGAGCAGTACTTC.

J is TRBJ1-5 and V is TRBV20-1; tentatively, D is TRBD1 (6 bases). Germline assignment: CDR1 DFQATT and CDR2 SNEGSKA (reference sequence). Trimming removed 6 bases from V and 3 bases from J, with 24 bases in between. The CDR3 has 17 residues. The CDR3, as DNA: TGCAGTGCCCTCCCCACGAGAAACAGGGAAGCCAATCAGCCCCAGCATTTT. Its protein product is CSALPTRNREANQPQHF.

Note on this clonotype: A much more abundant neighbour one base away suggests this may be a read error. The chain has TRBV7-9 and TRBJ2-2; weak D call: TRBD2 (5 bases). Germline V gives CDR1 SEHNR, CDR2 FQNEAQ (reference sequence). The CDR3 length is 14 residues. The DNA of the CDR3 is TGTGCCAGCAGCTTAGTAGGGTACACCGGGGAGCCGTTTTTT. Amino acids: CASSLVGYTGEPFF.

The chain carries TRBV7-8 and TRBJ2-7; 7 bases fit TRBD1. TRBJ2-1 matches the DNA end more closely, so the J call is doubtful. The CDR3 loop spans 15 amino acids. In germline, CDR1 is SGHVS, CDR2 FQNEAQ. The CDR3 region is CASSLRDRSYNEQFF. The CDR3 bases are TGTGCCAGCAGCTTAAGGGACAGAAGTTACAATGAGCAGTTCTTC.

This clonotype appeared many times. The genes are TRBV20-1 and TRBJ2-5; TRBD2 matches 14 bases. V shed 5 bases, J shed 6 bases, and the junction held 11 bases outside the gene matches. The CDR3 is made up of 16 amino acids. Germline CDR1 and CDR2: DFQATT and SNEGSKA (reference sequence). In nucleotides, the CDR3 is TGCAGTGCTTCTACACGACTAGCGGGGGGGATGAAGACCCAGTACTTC. Translated: CSASTRLAGGMKTQYF.

This sequence joins TRBV2 and TRBJ2-1; D call uncertain. Germline V lookup: CDR1 SNHLY, CDR2 FYNNEI. There are 12 residues in the CDR3. Trimming cost V 2 bases and J 7 bases, with 6 bases left between them. CDR3 nucleotides: TGTGCCAGCAGTGAATTAGGGAATGAGCAGTTCTTC. Protein sequence: CASSELGNEQFF.

As to this clonotype: A read error may produce the germline difference seen at one junction end. V gene TRBV29-1 combines with J gene TRBJ1-1; the D gene is possibly TRBD1 (5 bases). Germline V gene sequence: CDR1 SQVTM, CDR2 ANQGSEA. The CDR3 is made up of 11 amino acids. CDR3 nucleotides: TGCGGCGTTCGGGACGTGGGTGAAGCTTTCTTT. This translates into CGVRDVGEAFF.

This clonotype occurred many times. The chain carries TRBV4-2 and TRBJ2-7, with 9 bases identical to TRBD2. This CDR3 is 17 amino acids long. Unmatched junction bases numbered 8, after V lost 1 base and J lost 1 base. Germline V gives CDR1 LGHNA, CDR2 YNFKEQ. CDR3 nucleotides: TGTGCCAGCAGCCAAGGTATCAGCGGGGGGTATTCCTACGAGCAGTACTTC. Amino acids: CASSQGISGGYSYEQYF.

Comments on this clonotype: One junction end does not reproduce the germline sequence, and a read error may be involved. This sequence joins TRBV7-2 and TRBJ1-2; TRBD1 agrees at 9 bases. Germline V gene sequence: CDR1 SGHTA, CDR2 FQGNSA. The CDR3 extends over 14 amino acids. This CDR3 is CASSLAQGAPGCTF. CDR3 coding DNA: TGTGCCAGCAGCTTAGCACAGGGGGCGCCTGGCTGCACCTTC. Complete variable domain (other parts from reference TRBV7-2 and TRBJ1-2): GAGVSQSPSNKVTEKGKDVELRCDPISGHTALYWYRQSLGQGLEFLIYFQGNSAPDKSGLPSDRFSAERTGGSVSTLTIQRTQQEDSAVYLCASSLAQGAPGCTFGSGTRLTVV.

This clonotype has only a few counts. V gene TRBV30 combines with J gene TRBJ1-2, with D hard to call. Germline-derived CDR1 and CDR2 are GTSNPN and SVGIG (reference sequence). The length of the CDR3 is 13 residues. V was trimmed by 2 bases and J by 8 bases, leaving 15 bases between them. The CDR3 DNA sequence: TGTGCCTGGAGTCGGGAGGGATTGGACGGCTACACCTTC. This sequence encodes CAWSREGLDGYTF.

The V and J genes are TRBV3-1 and TRBJ2-5, with D tentatively TRBD1 or TRBD2 (5 bases each). Germline V gives CDR1 LGHDT, CDR2 YNNKEL (reference sequence). Trimming pared 0 bases from V and 5 bases from J, leaving 13 bases between. CDR3 size: 15 residues. The CDR3 coding sequence is TGTGCCAGCAGCCAAGATCCTGGGTGGGGGGAGACCCAGTACTTC. Protein product: CASSQDPGWGETQYF.

The chain joins TRBV9 to TRBJ1-1, with D maybe TRBD1 (5 bases). The germline V gene encodes CDR1 SGDLS and CDR2 YYNGEE. This CDR3 is built from 13 residues. The V end lost 4 bases, the J end lost 7 bases, and 14 bases lay between the germline ends. The CDR3 DNA sequence: TGTGCCAGCAGCTTGCTTGTGGGGGGTGAAGCTTTCTTT. Amino acid sequence: CASSLLVGGEAFF.

This clonotype appeared many times. The V and J genes are TRBV19 and TRBJ1-4; possibly TRBD1 for D (5 bases). Per germline, CDR1 LNHDA and CDR2 SQIVND (reference sequence). This CDR3 is built from 12 residues. Trimming removed 7 bases from V and 7 bases from J, with 10 bases in between. The CDR3 DNA reads as TGTGCCAGTATGACAGTTCCTGAAAAACTGTTTTTT. It translates to CASMTVPEKLFF.

This chain connects TRBV19 to TRBJ2-6, with 11 nucleotides matching TRBD1. The V segment lost 5 bases and the J segment 2 bases; nucleotides outside the gene matches: 2. CDR3 length: 16 amino acids. Germline V lookup: CDR1 LNHDA, CDR2 SQIVND (reference sequence). CDR3 nucleotides: TGTGCCAGTAGTTGGGACAGGGGGACTGGGGCCAACGTCCTGACTTTC. Translation: CASSWDRGTGANVLTF. The full variable domain, with the rest looked up from reference TRBV19 and TRBJ2-6, is DGGITQSPKYLFRKEGQNVTLSCEQNLNHDAMYWYRQDPGQGLRLIYYSQIVNDFQKGDIAEGYSVSREKKESFPLTVTSAQKNPTAFYLCASSWDRGTGANVLTFGAGSRLTVL.

The rearrangement joins TRBV10-2 to TRBJ2-1, with unresolved D. The CDR3 sequence is 12 residues long. Trimming cost V 8 bases and J 5 bases, with 10 bases left between them. Germline V gene sequence: CDR1 WSHSY, CDR2 SAAADI. The CDR3 sequence: CASGITHNEQFF. The DNA for the CDR3 is TGCGCCAGCGGGATTACCCACAATGAGCAGTTCTTC.

As for this clonotype: This likely comes from a read error, as the CDR3 has no conserved phenylalanine or tryptophan at its end. The rearrangement uses TRBV2 and TRBJ1-5; tentatively, D is TRBD1 (5 bases). CDR1 is SNHLY, CDR2 FYNNEI, per germline. This CDR3 region has 14 residues. The CDR3 spells CASSEQVRNQPQHL. CDR3 bases: TGCGCCAGCAGTGAACAGGTCAGAAATCAGCCCCAGCATTTA.

This clonotype occurred many times. V is TRBV5-6 and J is TRBJ1-6; the D gene is possibly TRBD1 (5 bases). Germline V gene lookup returns CDR1 SGHDT and CDR2 YYEEEE. Trimming pared 0 bases from V and 6 bases from J, leaving 13 bases between. The CDR3 covers 16 residues. CDR3 bases: TGTGCCAGCAGCTTGGCCATCGGCAGGGTTAATTCACCCCTCCACTTT. Protein product: CASSLAIGRVNSPLHF.

This clonotype was observed at least ten times. The J gene is TRBJ1-1, the V gene TRBV10-3, with 8 bases fitting TRBD1. This CDR3 has 14 residues. Germline CDR1 ENHRY, CDR2 SYGVKD. J was trimmed by 1 base and V by 4 bases; bases with no gene match: 2. CDR3 residues: CAISAGTGNTEAFF. For the CDR3, the DNA is TGTGCCATCAGTGCCGGGACAGGGAACACTGAAGCTTTCTTT.

Ten or more counts support this clonotype. This rearrangement joins TRBV28 to TRBJ1-5; D might be TRBD1 (6 bases). The germline CDR1 and CDR2 sequences are MDHEN and SYDVKM. The CDR3 has 15 amino acids. V was clipped by 3 bases and J by 6 bases, with 15 bases between them. The CDR3 sequence: CASSFLDSVTQPQHF. In DNA form, the CDR3 reads TGTGCCAGCAGTTTTTTGGACAGCGTCACTCAGCCCCAGCATTTT.

The sample holds many counts of this clonotype. The V gene is TRBV9, the J gene TRBJ2-7; 9 bases map to TRBD2. There are 15 residues in the CDR3. CDR1 is SGDLS and CDR2 is YYNGEE in the germline V gene. The V gene end was trimmed by 2 bases and the J gene end by 2 bases; junction bases not matched to a gene: 5. As DNA, the CDR3 is TGTGCCAGCAGCGTTCAAGCGGGGGGAACCTACGAGCAGTACTTC. It codes for CASSVQAGGTYEQYF. The full variable domain, in which reference TRBV9 and TRBJ2-7 provide the parts outside the CDR3, is DSGVTQTPKHLITATGQRVTLRCSPRSGDLSVYWYQQSLDQGLQFLIQYYNGEERAKGNILERFSAQQFPDLHSELNLSSLELGDSALYFCASSVQAGGTYEQYFGPGTRLTVT.

This clonotype was counted between two and nine times. The rearrangement uses TRBV18 and TRBJ2-5, with a tentative D call TRBD1 (5 bases). Germline V gene sequence: CDR1 KGHSH, CDR2 LQKENI. This CDR3 is built from 13 residues. Deletions cut 4 bases from V and 4 bases from J, with 10 bases between. CDR3 sequence reads: CASSLTVAETQYF. The CDR3 DNA follows: TGTGCCAGCTCACTGACAGTCGCAGAGACCCAGTACTTC.

The chain couples TRBV12-3 or TRBV12-4 to TRBJ2-7; TRBD2 matches 13 bases. J lost 4 bases, V lost 5 bases, and 5 bases had no gene match. The CDR3 is 15 residues long. The CDR3 reads CASSTSGGASYEQYF. The CDR3, as DNA: TGTGCCAGCAGTACTAGCGGGGGGGCATCTTACGAGCAGTACTTC.

This clonotype was seen at least ten times. This sequence joins TRBV2 and TRBJ1-2, with D uncertain. V dropped 3 bases and J dropped 8 bases, with 19 bases sitting between them. This CDR3 contains 15 residues. CDR1 and CDR2 (germline): SNHLY, FYNNEI. The CDR3 bases are TGTGCCAGCAGTGAGATCCCCCGAGACGGCGAAGGCTACACCTTC. Translating gives CASSEIPRDGEGYTF.